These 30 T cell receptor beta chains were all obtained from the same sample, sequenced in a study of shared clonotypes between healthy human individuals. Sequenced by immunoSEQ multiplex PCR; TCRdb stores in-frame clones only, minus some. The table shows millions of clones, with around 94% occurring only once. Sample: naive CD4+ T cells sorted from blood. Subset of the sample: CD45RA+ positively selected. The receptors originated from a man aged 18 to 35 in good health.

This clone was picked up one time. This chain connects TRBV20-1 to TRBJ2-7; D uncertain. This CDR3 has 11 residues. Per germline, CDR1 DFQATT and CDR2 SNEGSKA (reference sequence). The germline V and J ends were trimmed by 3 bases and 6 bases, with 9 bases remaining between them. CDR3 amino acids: CSARVKAEQYF. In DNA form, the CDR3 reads TGCAGTGCTAGGGTAAAGGCCGAGCAGTACTTC.

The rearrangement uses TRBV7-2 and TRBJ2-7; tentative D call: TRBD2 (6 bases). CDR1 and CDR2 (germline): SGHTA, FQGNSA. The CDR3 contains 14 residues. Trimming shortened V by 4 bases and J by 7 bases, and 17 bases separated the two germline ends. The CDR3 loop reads CASSSASVQREQYF. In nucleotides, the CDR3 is TGTGCCAGCAGCTCTGCTAGCGTCCAAAGGGAGCAGTACTTC. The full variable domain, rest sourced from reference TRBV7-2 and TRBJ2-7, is GAGVSQSPSNKVTEKGKDVELRCDPISGHTALYWYRQSLGQGLEFLIYFQGNSAPDKSGLPSDRFSAERTGGSVSTLTIQRTQQEDSAVYLCASSSASVQREQYFGPGTRLTVT.

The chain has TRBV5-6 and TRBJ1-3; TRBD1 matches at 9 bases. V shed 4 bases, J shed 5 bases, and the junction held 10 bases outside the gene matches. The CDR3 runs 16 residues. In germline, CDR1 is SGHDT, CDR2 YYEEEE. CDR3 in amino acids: CASSLSGTGIRNTIYF. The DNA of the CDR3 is TGTGCCAGCAGCCTGTCCGGGACAGGGATACGAAACACCATATATTTT.

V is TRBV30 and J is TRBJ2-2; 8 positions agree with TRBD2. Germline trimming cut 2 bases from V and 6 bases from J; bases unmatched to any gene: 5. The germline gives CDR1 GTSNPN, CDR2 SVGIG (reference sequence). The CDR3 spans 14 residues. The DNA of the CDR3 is TGTGCCTGGAGTCCGGGACTAGAGGCCGGGGAGCTGTTTTTT. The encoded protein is CAWSPGLEAGELFF.

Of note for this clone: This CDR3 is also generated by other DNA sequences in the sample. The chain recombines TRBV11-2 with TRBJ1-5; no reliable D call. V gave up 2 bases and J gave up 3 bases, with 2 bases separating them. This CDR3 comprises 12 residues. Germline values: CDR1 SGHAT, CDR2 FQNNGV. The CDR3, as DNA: TGTGCCAGCAGCTTAAACAATCAGCCCCAGCATTTT. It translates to CASSLNNQPQHF.

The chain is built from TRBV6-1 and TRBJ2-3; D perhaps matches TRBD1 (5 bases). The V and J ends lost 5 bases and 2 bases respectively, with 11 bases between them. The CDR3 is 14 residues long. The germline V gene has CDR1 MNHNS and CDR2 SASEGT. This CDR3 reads CASSQGRTTDTQYF. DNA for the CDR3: TGTGCCAGCAGTCAGGGCCGGACCACAGATACGCAGTATTTT.

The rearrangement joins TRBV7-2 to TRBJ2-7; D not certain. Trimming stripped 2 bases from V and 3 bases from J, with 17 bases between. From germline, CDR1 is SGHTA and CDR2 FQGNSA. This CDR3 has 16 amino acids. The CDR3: CASSLWGIATGYEQYF. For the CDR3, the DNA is TGTGCCAGCAGCTTATGGGGAATCGCGACGGGCTACGAGCAGTACTTC.

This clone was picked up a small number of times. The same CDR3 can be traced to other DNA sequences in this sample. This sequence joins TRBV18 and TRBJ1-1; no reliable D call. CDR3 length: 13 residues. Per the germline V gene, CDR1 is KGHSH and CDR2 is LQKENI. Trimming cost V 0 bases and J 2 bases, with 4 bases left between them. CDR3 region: CASSPPGNTEAFF. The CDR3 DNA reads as TGTGCCAGCTCACCACCTGGTAACACTGAAGCTTTCTTT.

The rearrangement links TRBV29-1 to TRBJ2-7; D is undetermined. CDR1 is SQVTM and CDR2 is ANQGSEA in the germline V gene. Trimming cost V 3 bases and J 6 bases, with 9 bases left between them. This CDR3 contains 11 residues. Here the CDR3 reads CSVDVQTEQYF. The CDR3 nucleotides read TGCAGCGTTGACGTGCAGACCGAGCAGTACTTC.

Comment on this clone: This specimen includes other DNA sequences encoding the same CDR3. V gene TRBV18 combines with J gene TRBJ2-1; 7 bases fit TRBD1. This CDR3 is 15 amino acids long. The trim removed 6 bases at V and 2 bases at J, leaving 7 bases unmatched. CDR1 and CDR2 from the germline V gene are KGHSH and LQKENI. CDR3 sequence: CASSLGQGAYNEQFF. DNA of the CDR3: TGTGCCAGCTCCCTCGGGCAGGGGGCCTACAATGAGCAGTTCTTC.

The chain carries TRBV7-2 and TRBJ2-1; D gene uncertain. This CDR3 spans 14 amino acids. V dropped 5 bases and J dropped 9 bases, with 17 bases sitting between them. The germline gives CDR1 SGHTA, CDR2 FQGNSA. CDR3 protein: CASSPPDLVGEQFF. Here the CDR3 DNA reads TGTGCCAGCAGCCCGCCGGACCTGGTAGGTGAGCAGTTCTTC. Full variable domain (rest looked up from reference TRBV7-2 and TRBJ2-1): GAGVSQSPSNKVTEKGKDVELRCDPISGHTALYWYRQSLGQGLEFLIYFQGNSAPDKSGLPSDRFSAERTGGSVSTLTIQRTQQEDSAVYLCASSPPDLVGEQFFGPGTRLTVL.

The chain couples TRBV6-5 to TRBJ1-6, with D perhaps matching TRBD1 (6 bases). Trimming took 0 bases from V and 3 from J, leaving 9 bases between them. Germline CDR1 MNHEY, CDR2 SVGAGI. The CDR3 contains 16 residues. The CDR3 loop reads CASSYSPQGYNSPLHF. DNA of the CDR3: TGTGCCAGCAGTTACTCTCCACAGGGCTATAATTCACCCCTCCACTTT.

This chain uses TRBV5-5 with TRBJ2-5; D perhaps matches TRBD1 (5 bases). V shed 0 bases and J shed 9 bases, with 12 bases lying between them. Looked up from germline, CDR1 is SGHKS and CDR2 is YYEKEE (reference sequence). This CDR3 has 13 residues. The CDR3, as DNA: TGTGCCAGCAGCTTGGAGGGGTTGGGGTCCCAGTACTTC. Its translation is CASSLEGLGSQYF.

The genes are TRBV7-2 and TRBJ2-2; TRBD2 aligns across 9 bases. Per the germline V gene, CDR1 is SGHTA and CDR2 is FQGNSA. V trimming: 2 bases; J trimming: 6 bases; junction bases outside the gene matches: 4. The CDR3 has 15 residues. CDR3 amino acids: CASSLWASGAGELFF. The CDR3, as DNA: TGTGCCAGCAGCTTATGGGCTAGCGGGGCCGGGGAGCTGTTTTTT. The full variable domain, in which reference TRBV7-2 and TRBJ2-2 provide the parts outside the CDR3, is GAGVSQSPSNKVTEKGKDVELRCDPISGHTALYWYRQSLGQGLEFLIYFQGNSAPDKSGLPSDRFSAERTGGSVSTLTIQRTQQEDSAVYLCASSLWASGAGELFFGEGSRLTVL.

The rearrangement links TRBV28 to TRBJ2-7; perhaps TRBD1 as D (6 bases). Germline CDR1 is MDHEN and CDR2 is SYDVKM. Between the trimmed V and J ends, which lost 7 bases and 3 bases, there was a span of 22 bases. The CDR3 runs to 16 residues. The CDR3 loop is CASTNGDRDTSYEQYF. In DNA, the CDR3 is TGTGCCAGCACCAATGGGGACCGGGACACAAGCTACGAGCAGTACTTC.

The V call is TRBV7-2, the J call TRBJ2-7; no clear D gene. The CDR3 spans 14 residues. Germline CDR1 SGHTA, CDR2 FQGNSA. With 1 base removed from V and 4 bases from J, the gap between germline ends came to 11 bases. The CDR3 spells CASSLGPAEYEQYF. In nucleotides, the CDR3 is TGTGCCAGCAGCTTAGGTCCGGCGGAATACGAGCAGTACTTC.

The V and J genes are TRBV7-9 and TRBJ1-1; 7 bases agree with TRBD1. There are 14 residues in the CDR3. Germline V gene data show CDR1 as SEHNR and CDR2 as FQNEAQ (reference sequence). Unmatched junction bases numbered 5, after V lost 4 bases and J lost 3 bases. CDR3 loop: CASSSQGFDTEAFF. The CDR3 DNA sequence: TGTGCCAGCAGCTCACAGGGGTTTGACACTGAAGCTTTCTTT.

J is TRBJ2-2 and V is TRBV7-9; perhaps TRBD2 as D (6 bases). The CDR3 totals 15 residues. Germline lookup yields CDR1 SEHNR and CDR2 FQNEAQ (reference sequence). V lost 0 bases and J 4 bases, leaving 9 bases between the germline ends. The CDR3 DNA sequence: TGTGCCAGCAGCTTAGCGGGAGGAGGCACCGGGGAGCTGTTTTTT. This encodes CASSLAGGGTGELFF.

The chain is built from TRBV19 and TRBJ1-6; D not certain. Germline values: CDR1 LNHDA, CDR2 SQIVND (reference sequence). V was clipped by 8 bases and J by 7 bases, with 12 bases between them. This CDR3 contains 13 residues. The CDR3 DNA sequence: TGTGCCAGTGATGGGTACGGCAATTCACCCCTCCACTTT. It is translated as CASDGYGNSPLHF. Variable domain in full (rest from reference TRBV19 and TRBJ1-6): DGGITQSPKYLFRKEGQNVTLSCEQNLNHDAMYWYRQDPGQGLRLIYYSQIVNDFQKGDIAEGYSVSREKKESFPLTVTSAQKNPTAFYLCASDGYGNSPLHFGNGTRLTVT.

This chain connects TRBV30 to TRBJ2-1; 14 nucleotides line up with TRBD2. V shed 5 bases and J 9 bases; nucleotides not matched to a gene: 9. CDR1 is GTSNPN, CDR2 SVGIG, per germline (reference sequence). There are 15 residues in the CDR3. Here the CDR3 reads CAWGTSGSIVGEQFF. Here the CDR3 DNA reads TGTGCCTGGGGGACTAGCGGGAGCATAGTCGGTGAGCAGTTCTTC.

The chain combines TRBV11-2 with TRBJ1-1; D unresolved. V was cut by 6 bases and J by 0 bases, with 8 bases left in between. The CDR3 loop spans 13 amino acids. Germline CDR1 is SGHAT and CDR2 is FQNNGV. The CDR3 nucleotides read TGTGCCAGCAGGGTGGGTATGAACACTGAAGCTTTCTTT. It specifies CASRVGMNTEAFF.

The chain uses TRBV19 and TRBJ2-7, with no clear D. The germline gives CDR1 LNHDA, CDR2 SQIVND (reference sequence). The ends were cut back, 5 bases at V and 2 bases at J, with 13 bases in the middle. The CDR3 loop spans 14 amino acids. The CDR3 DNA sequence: TGTGCCAGTAGTTCAATCGACCAGACCTACGAGCAGTACTTC. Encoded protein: CASSSIDQTYEQYF.

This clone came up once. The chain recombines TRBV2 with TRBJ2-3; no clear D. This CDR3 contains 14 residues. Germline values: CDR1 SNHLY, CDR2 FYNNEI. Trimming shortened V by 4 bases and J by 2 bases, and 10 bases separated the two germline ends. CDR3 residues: CASSGVAVTDTQYF. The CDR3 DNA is TGTGCCAGCAGTGGGGTGGCGGTCACAGATACGCAGTATTTT. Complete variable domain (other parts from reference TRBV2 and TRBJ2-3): EPEVTQTPSHQVTQMGQEVILRCVPISNHLYFYWYRQILGQKVEFLVSFYNNEISEKSEIFDDQFSVERPDGSNFTLKIRSTKLEDSAMYFCASSGVAVTDTQYFGPGTRLTVL.

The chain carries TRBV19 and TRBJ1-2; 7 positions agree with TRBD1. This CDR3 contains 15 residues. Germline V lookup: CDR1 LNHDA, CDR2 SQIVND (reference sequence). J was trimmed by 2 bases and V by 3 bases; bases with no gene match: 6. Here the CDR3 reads CASSITGVLNYGYTF. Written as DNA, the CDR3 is TGTGCCAGTAGTATTACAGGGGTCTTAAACTATGGCTACACCTTC.

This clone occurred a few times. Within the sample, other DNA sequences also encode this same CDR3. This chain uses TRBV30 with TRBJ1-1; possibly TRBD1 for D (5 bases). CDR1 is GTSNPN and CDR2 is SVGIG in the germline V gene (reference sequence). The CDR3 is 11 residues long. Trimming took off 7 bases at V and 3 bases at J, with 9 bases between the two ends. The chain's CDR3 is CASGRDTEAFF. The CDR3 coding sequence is TGTGCCTCAGGGAGGGACACTGAAGCTTTCTTT.

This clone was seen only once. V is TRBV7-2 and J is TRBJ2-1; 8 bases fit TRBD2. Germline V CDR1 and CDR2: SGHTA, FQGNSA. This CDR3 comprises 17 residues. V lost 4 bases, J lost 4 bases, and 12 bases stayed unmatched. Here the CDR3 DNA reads TGTGCCAGCAGCTATTCCGGGAGGGCCGAATCTTACAATGAGCAGTTCTTC. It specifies CASSYSGRAESYNEQFF.

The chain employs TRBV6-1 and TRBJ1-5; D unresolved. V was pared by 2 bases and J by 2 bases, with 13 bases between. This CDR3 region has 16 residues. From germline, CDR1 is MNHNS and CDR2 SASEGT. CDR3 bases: TGTGCCAGCAGTGAATCCCGAGGGCAGGGCAATCAGCCCCAGCATTTT. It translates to CASSESRGQGNQPQHF.

Written as DNA, the CDR3 is TGTGCCAGCAGCTCAGGACTAGCGGGGAACTACGAGCAGTACTTC. Translation gives CASSSGLAGNYEQYF. The rearrangement links TRBV7-2 to TRBJ2-7, with 12 bases fitting TRBD2. The V and J ends lost 4 bases and 3 bases, in that order; junction bases with no gene match: 4. CDR3 length: 15 amino acids. The germline CDR1 and CDR2 sequences are SGHTA and FQGNSA.

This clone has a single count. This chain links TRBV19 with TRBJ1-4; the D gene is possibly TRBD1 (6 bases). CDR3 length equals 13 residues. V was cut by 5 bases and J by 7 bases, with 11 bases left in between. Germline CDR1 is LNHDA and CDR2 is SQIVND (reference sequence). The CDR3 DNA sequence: TGTGCCAGTAGTGAGCAGGGGTCTGAAAAACTGTTTTTT. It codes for CASSEQGSEKLFF.

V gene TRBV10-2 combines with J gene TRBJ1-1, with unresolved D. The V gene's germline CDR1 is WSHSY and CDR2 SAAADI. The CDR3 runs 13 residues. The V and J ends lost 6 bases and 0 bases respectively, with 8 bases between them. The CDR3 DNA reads TGCGCCAGCAGGTTCACCATGAACACTGAAGCTTTCTTT. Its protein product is CASRFTMNTEAFF.